This TCR beta chain came from a study of blood T cell repertoires in COVID-19. This CDR3 contains 15 residues. The V gene's germline CDR1 is SGHTA and CDR2 FQGNSA. Germline trimming cut 3 bases from V and 1 base from J; bases unmatched to any gene: 5. Authors' data handling: Amplification with reference gene primers provided the estimates of nucleated cell counts. Measured with immunoSEQ multiplex PCR; TCRdb has only the in-frame clones, and not every one. From that table come the V and J calls and clone size; the DNA was used to work out D and trimming. The sample records about 200,000 clones, over 80% being singletons.

This clonotype originated in a man aged 60 to 69 with COVID-19, enrolled during active disease. What was sequenced was peripheral blood. This chain connects TRBV7-2 to TRBJ1-1, with TRBD1 identical over 7 bases. CDR3 region: CASSFRDRPNTEAFF. The CDR3 DNA is TGTGCCAGCAGCTTTAGGGACAGACCGAACACTGAAGCTTTCTTT. The full variable domain, with the rest looked up from reference TRBV7-2 and TRBJ1-1, is GAGVSQSPSNKVTEKGKDVELRCDPISGHTALYWYRQSLGQGLEFLIYFQGNSAPDKSGLPSDRFSAERTGGSVSTLTIQRTQQEDSAVYLCASSFRDRPNTEAFFGQGTRLTVV.